These T cell receptor beta chains were read from a single sample in a study of T cells in Graves' hyperthyroidism and ophthalmopathy. TCRdb reprocessed the multiplex PCR reads with MiXCR, giving one entry per CDR3 protein. The table includes fewer than 650,000 distinct CDR3 sequences, 11% to 15% detected once. The specimen was blood. The receptors were gathered from a woman younger than 45 with Graves' hyperthyroidism that later progressed to Graves' ophthalmopathy. Both conserved end residues are part of each CDR3. D genes are given only for firm matches. Clone size is given for some rows only: seen once, a few or many times, or a class if the clone is expanded.

v_call	j_call	clone_size	d_call	cdr3_aa	cdr3_nt
TRBV20-1	TRBJ1-4	-	TRBD1	CSARRGQGSYSSNEKLFF	TGCAGTGCTAGAAGGGGACAGGGGAGTTATTCGTCTAATGAAAAACTGTTTTTT
TRBV6-1	TRBJ1-2	-	TRBD1	CASSLRGGQGVSGYTF	TGTGCCAGCAGCCTAAGGGGAGGACAGGGGGTCAGCGGCTACACCTTC
TRBV6-1	TRBJ1-1	many	-	CASSPTLGQNTEAFF	TGTGCCAGCAGCCCAACCCTCGGACAGAACACTGAAGCTTTCTTT
TRBV28	TRBJ2-7	few	-	CASRGAQASSYEQYF	TGTGCCAGCAGGGGGGCACAGGCCAGCTCCTACGAGCAGTACTTC
TRBV12-3/TRBV12-4	TRBJ2-4	many	-	CASSFGHQQLAKNIQYF	TGTGCCAGCAGTTTCGGCCACCAGCAACTAGCCAAAAACATTCAGTACTTC
TRBV29-1	TRBJ1-1	many	-	CSVSLGGIRHNTEAFF	TGCAGCGTGTCCCTGGGGGGAATAAGACATAACACTGAAGCTTTCTTT
TRBV3-1	TRBJ2-2	few	-	CASSQDEASIAGELFF	TGTGCCAGCAGCCAAGATGAGGCTAGCATAGCCGGGGAGCTGTTTTTT
TRBV30	TRBJ1-2	few	TRBD1	CAWRVRQGDYGYTF	TGTGCCTGGAGGGTTAGGCAGGGGGATTATGGCTACACCTTC
TRBV10-2	TRBJ2-2	-	-	CASSESYGELFF	TGCGCCAGCAGTGAGTCGTACGGGGAGCTGTTTTTT
TRBV2	TRBJ2-2	many	-	CASRRGGDTGELFF	TGTGCCAGCAGGAGGGGGGGGGACACCGGGGAGCTGTTTTTT
TRBV9	TRBJ1-2	many	-	CASTLSGDNYGYTF	TGTGCCAGCACCCTGTCGGGGGATAACTATGGCTACACCTTC
TRBV28	TRBJ2-7	-	TRBD1	CASTPGTVTYEQYF	TGTGCCAGCACCCCCGGGACAGTCACCTACGAGCAGTACTTC
TRBV24-1	TRBJ2-7	many	TRBD2	CATSDPTSGSYEQYF	TGTGCCACCAGTGACCCGACTAGCGGGAGCTACGAGCAGTACTTC
TRBV7-9	TRBJ2-5	-	-	CASSLTVGTQETQYF	TGTGCCAGCAGCCTTACCGTGGGCACCCAAGAGACCCAGTACTTC
TRBV20-1	TRBJ2-7	many	TRBD2	CSAGTSGVPYEQYF	TGCAGTGCTGGGACTAGCGGGGTACCCTACGAGCAGTACTTC
TRBV6-1	TRBJ2-3	few	-	CASRVTGTDTQYF	TGTGCCAGCAGGGTAACAGGCACAGATACGCAGTATTTT
TRBV27	TRBJ2-2	many	-	CASSLLPRTVDGELFF	TGTGCCAGCAGTCTTTTACCACGGACCGTCGACGGGGAGCTGTTTTTT
TRBV19	TRBJ2-7	-	TRBD1	CASRGQLSTYEQYF	TGTGCCAGTAGGGGACAGCTGTCCACCTACGAGCAGTACTTC
TRBV9	TRBJ2-5	many	TRBD1	CASSVAPSGQGKETQYF	TGTGCCAGCAGCGTAGCTCCCTCGGGACAGGGGAAAGAGACCCAGTACTTC
TRBV27	TRBJ2-7	-	TRBD1	CASRGGQGKDEQYF	TGTGCCAGCCGCGGTGGACAGGGTAAGGACGAGCAGTACTTC
TRBV28	TRBJ2-1	few	-	CASSLEPVYNEQFF	TGTGCCAGCAGTTTAGAGCCGGTATACAATGAGCAGTTCTTC
TRBV19	TRBJ1-1	many	TRBD1	CASSMTGVANTEAFF	TGTGCCAGTAGTATGACAGGGGTGGCGAACACTGAAGCTTTCTTT
TRBV18	TRBJ2-7	-	TRBD2	CASSPASSGRENEQYF	TGTGCCAGCTCACCAGCTTCCAGCGGGAGGGAGAACGAGCAGTACTTC
TRBV2	TRBJ2-1	many	-	CASSEWSGSYNEQFF	TGTGCCAGCAGTGAATGGAGTGGATCCTACAATGAGCAGTTCTTC
TRBV19	TRBJ2-2	many	TRBD2	CASSIGGRVGTGELFF	TGTGCCAGTAGTATCGGCGGGAGGGTGGGAACCGGGGAGCTGTTTTTT
TRBV13	TRBJ2-7	many	-	CASSLGLFYEQYF	TGTGCCAGCAGCCTGGGACTCTTCTACGAGCAGTACTTC
TRBV5-1	TRBJ2-1	many	TRBD2	CASSIGTSGYNEQFF	TGCGCCAGCAGCATCGGGACTAGCGGCTACAATGAGCAGTTCTTC
TRBV24-1	TRBJ2-7	many	-	CATSARDLAYEQYF	TGTGCCACCAGTGCCCGGGACCTTGCCTACGAGCAGTACTTC
TRBV7-2	TRBJ2-7	many	TRBD2	CASSLALGLAGGPRLYEQYF	TGTGCCAGCAGCTTAGCCCTAGGGCTAGCGGGAGGGCCTAGGCTCTACGAGCAGTACTTC
TRBV18	TRBJ2-2	-	-	CASSPRVFAVDGPYTGELFF	TGTGCCAGCTCACCTCGGGTGTTTGCGGTAGACGGACCCTACACCGGGGAGCTGTTTTTT
TRBV5-8	TRBJ1-1	-	-	CASTQTRGNTEAFF	TGTGCCAGCACACAGACGAGGGGGAACACTGAAGCTTTCTTT
TRBV5-5	TRBJ2-2	-	TRBD1	CASSGAGTGGTGELFF	TGTGCCAGCAGCGGAGCCGGGACAGGGGGCACCGGGGAGCTGTTTTTT
TRBV5-1	TRBJ2-5	-	TRBD1	CASSFGTGGEETQYF	TGCGCCAGCAGCTTTGGGACAGGGGGCGAGGAGACCCAGTACTTC
TRBV6-1	TRBJ2-2	-	TRBD2	CASSGEGQTGELFF	TGTGCCAGCAGTGGGGAGGGCCAAACCGGGGAGCTGTTTTTT
TRBV6-5	TRBJ2-1	-	-	CASSYRLENNGQFF	TGTGCCAGCAGTTACCGTCTGGAGAACAATGGGCAGTTCTTC
TRBV20-1	TRBJ2-2	few	-	CSARSGRNTGELFF	TGCAGTGCTAGAAGCGGAAGGAACACCGGGGAGCTGTTTTTT
TRBV12-3/TRBV12-4	TRBJ1-2	few	TRBD1	CASSSLTGGPYGYTF	TGTGCCAGCAGTTCCTTGACAGGGGGGCCCTATGGCTACACCTTC
TRBV12-3/TRBV12-4	TRBJ2-2	many	-	CASGLNTGELFF	TGTGCCAGCGGGTTGAACACCGGGGAGCTGTTTTTT
TRBV28	TRBJ2-1	many	-	CASSLVRESNEQFF	TGTGCCAGCAGTTTAGTGAGGGAGAGCAATGAGCAGTTCTTC
TRBV12-3/TRBV12-4	TRBJ2-2	many	-	CASSFSPERNTGELFF	TGTGCCAGCAGTTTTTCCCCGGAGAGGAACACCGGGGAGCTGTTTTTT
TRBV29-1	TRBJ2-3	many	-	CSVEEWDTQYF	TGCAGCGTTGAAGAGTGGGATACGCAGTATTTT
TRBV9	TRBJ1-6	-	-	CASSVGAESYNSPLHF	TGTGCCAGCAGCGTAGGAGCGGAAAGCTATAATTCACCCCTCCACTTT
TRBV6-1	TRBJ1-1	many	TRBD1	CASRQTGEIGEAFF	TGTGCCAGCAGGCAGACAGGGGAGATCGGTGAAGCTTTCTTT
TRBV28	TRBJ2-5	few	TRBD1	CASTRGRGETQYF	TGTGCCAGCACCAGGGGGCGCGGAGAGACCCAGTACTTC
TRBV20-1	TRBJ1-6	few	TRBD1	CSAPPPGQNNSPLHF	TGCAGTGCCCCTCCCCCGGGACAGAATAATTCACCCCTCCACTTT